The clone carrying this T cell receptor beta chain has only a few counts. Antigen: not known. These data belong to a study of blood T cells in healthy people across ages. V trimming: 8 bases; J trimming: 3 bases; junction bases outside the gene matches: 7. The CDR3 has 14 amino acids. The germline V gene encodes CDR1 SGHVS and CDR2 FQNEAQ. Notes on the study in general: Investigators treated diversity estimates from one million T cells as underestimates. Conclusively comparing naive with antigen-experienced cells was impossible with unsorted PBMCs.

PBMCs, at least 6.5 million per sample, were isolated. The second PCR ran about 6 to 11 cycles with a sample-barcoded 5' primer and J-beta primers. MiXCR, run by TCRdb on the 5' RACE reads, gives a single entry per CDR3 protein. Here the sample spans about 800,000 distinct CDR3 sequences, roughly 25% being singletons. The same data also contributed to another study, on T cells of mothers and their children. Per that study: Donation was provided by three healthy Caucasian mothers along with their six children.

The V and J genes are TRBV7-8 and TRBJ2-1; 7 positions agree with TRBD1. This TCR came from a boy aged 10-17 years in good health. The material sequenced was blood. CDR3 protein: CASGPGQLYNEQFF. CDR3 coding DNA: TGTGCCAGCGGCCCGGGACAGCTCTACAATGAGCAGTTCTTC.